Included here is one TCR beta chain sequence, with context. Its antigen remains unknown. The junction departs from the called germline gene at one end, perhaps through a read error. This sample stems from a study of molecular identifiers for immune sequencing clone quantification. Between about 18,000 and 1,100,000 sorted cells, with 10%, 30% or 50% RNA, yielded naive CD8 libraries. From the PCR reads, TCRdb called clonotypes with MiXCR, one entry per CDR3 protein. Here the sample spans around 480,000 distinct CDR3 sequences, 20% to 25% being singletons. Study-wide findings and caveats: Whereas naive cells kept under 1% of molecules in clones above 20 RNA copies, such clones held over 98% in effectors.

Germline V gene sequence: CDR1 SGHDT, CDR2 YYEEEE. This CDR3 spans 14 amino acids. V usage is TRBV5-6 and J usage is TRBJ1-1; D gene unclear. This clonotype originated in a human donor in good health. Some libraries in this study had Jurkat cell RNA spiked in. Sequenced input: naive CD8+ T cells from blood, with Jurkat cell RNA spiked in. The subset: FACS-sorted CD8+CD4-CCR7+CD45RA+ naive T cells. CDR3 in DNA: TGTGCCGGCAGCTTGAAGGCAGGAGGTACTGAAGCTTTCTTT. It is translated as CAGSLKAGGTEAFF. Complete variable domain (other parts from reference TRBV5-6 and TRBJ1-1): DAGVTQSPTHLIKTRGQQVTLRCSPKSGHDTVSWYQQALGQGPQFIFQYYEEEERQRGNFPDRFSGHQFPNYSSELNVNALLLGDSALYLCAGSLKAGGTEAFFGQGTRLTVV.